This entry concerns a single T cell receptor (beta chain). The data derive from a study of blood T cell repertoires in COVID-19. At the level of the study: The analysed material was cDNA or gDNA that came from T cells, B-cell-depleted T cells, or PBMCs.

CDR1 and CDR2 (germline): SGDLS, YYNGEE. With 1 base removed from V and 6 bases from J, the gap between germline ends came to 17 bases. This CDR3 region has 15 residues. In the authors' methods: Reference gene primer amplification gave estimated nucleated cell counts. Clones were read by immunoSEQ multiplex PCR, and TCRdb kept only the in-frame ones, dropping some. V and J calls and clone size follow that table, whereas D and trimming were derived from the DNA. The table includes about 240,000 clones, about 70% detected once. The material sequenced was peripheral blood. The gene calls are TRBV9 and TRBJ2-7; perhaps TRBD1 as D (6 bases). The receptor's source is an elderly woman with acute or convalescent COVID-19. The CDR3 region has the DNA TGTGCCAGCAGCGTACAGGGGTCATCGCCAGGCGAGCAGTACTTC. It translates to CASSVQGSSPGEQYF.